The clone carrying this T cell receptor (beta chain) turned up a few times. This entry is derived from a study of identical twins. All of the donors were Caucasians in good health. The CDR3 is 14 residues long. Trimming stripped 4 bases from V and 4 bases from J, with 16 bases between. Germline assignment: CDR1 SQVTM and CDR2 ANQGSEA. From the 5' RACE reads, TCRdb called clonotypes with MiXCR, one entry per CDR3 protein. Among 1.5 million to 2 million distinct CDR3 sequences, about 31% were seen once, and the ten largest hold more than 0.25%. The TCR comes from a newborn girl in good health. The chain combines TRBV29-1 with TRBJ1-1, with D perhaps matching TRBD1 (6 bases). Material for sequencing was cord blood. CDR3 residues: CSVGQVPRFTEAFF. The DNA of the CDR3 is TGCAGCGTTGGACAGGTCCCACGATTCACTGAAGCTTTCTTT.